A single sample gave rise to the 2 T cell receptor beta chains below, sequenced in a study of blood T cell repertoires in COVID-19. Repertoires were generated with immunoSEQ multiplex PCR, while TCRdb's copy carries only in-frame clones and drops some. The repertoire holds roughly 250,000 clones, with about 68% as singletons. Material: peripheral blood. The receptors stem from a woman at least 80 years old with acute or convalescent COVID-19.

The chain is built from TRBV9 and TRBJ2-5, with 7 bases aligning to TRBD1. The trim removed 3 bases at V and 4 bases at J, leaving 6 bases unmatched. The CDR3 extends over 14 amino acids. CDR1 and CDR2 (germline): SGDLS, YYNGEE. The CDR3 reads CASSGQGSPETQYF. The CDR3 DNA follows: TGTGCCAGCAGCGGACAGGGAAGTCCAGAGACCCAGTACTTC.

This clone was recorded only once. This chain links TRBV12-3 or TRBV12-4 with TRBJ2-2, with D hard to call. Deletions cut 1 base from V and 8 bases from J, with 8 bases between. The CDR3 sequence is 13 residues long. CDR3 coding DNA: TGTGCCAGCAGTTTAGGGGCGTCTGGGGAGCTGTTTTTT. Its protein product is CASSLGASGELFF.